This T cell receptor beta chain was obtained from a study of cytomegalovirus exposure and HLA in healthy donors (dated by TCRdb to about 2017). Regarding the study in general: An earlier analysis of some 600 of the donors reported 276 Gb of sequence data and roughly 120 million unique TCR beta sequences obtained from approximately 180 million T cells. Approximately 300 gigabases of sequencing data and 78 million or so unique TCR sequences were included in an early release covering around 600 HLA-typed donors. Among the roughly 410 genotyped donors, about 83% belonged to the genetic ancestry cluster associated with self-reported Caucasian donors. The aim of the study was to test whether cataloging public T cell receptors could identify signatures of past pathogen exposure. The T cell repertoires of 550 to 850 subjects were profiled by immunosequencing and related to cytomegalovirus serostatus. Besides the first cohort of around 670 subjects, a separate validation cohort made up of about 120 different subjects was used. High-throughput TCR immunosequencing, statistical association of individual TCRs with disease status, and machine learning were combined to predict cytomegalovirus infection status. In a later analysis, previously published TCR beta repertoires from more than 500 donors were re-analyzed and high-resolution HLA genotyping was added so that TCR occurrence patterns could be studied. The later analysis used no new phenotypic data to find candidate immune exposures, relying instead on TCR beta sequences and their occurrence across donors. An earlier analysis of about 620 of the donors applied high-throughput TCR beta sequencing to assess whether each TCR beta V gene segment acted as functional or pseudogenic. Donor age, sex, ethnicity and CMV serostatus were collected together with the repertoire data. A later genetic analysis took genome-wide SNP genotypes for about three fifths of the 666 donors and used that subset as a discovery cohort. All discovery cohort repertoires had been generated using a single sequencing platform. Class I and class II HLA loci were covered by the typing at four-digit resolution. The number of typed donors differed by locus: roughly 620-640 for A, B, C, DRB1 and DQB1; about 520 for DQA1; 606 for DPA1; and 400 to 480 for DPB1. About 5 DR-DQ haplotypes were handled as single units for association and clustering, since linkage in the cohort was strong. Across some 400 genotyped donors of the cohort, an average of about 240,000 unique TCR beta nucleotide sequences per donor were sequenced, and approximately 17% of those sequences were non-productive.

V is pruned by 0 bases and J by 5 bases, leaving 1 base of the junction without a gene match. Via the germline V gene, CDR1 is SGHRS and CDR2 YFSETQ. The CDR3 contains 15 residues, cysteine and phenylalanine counted. Only the CDR3 portion is preserved as DNA: 45 bases, with reading frame beginning at the first base. This clone was seen a few times. This receptor's antigen is unknown. No per-base quality is available; no much larger clone lies one base away. General study outcomes and caveats: The sequencing pipeline was judged likely to have produced a cluster of highly shared sequence variants as a technical artifact. Correlated functional status among segregating V segments might reflect linkage disequilibrium, but an unknown experimental factor could not be ruled out. A total of some 180 TCR beta chains were listed by the study as associated with cytomegalovirus. According to a later analysis, parvovirus B19, influenza, CMV and Epstein-Barr virus appeared linked to several top co-occurrence clusters. CMV serostatus was the only immune exposure information available for the cohort. Roughly 17 rarely observed V segments, including chromosome 9 orphons, were excluded from the earlier analysis of about 500 of the donors because counts were too low. A later analysis associated around 16,000 TCR beta sequences with specific HLA alleles at a false discovery rate of 0.05. Broadly in line with IMGT annotations, most TCR beta V segments showed up in productive rearrangements about 87% or about 30% of the time in an earlier analysis of 450 to 750 of the donors. According to a later genetic analysis, donors in an Asian-associated ancestry cluster had fewer N-insertions in productive TCRs than the approximately 650-donor mean. A later genetic analysis associated a missense DCLRE1C variant with V-gene and J-gene trimming of TCR beta chains, and an independent cohort replicated the association. Across donors, most TCR sequences were observed very rarely, whereas some public TCRs were present in many individuals. The cohort was sequenced for TCR beta chains only, and without alpha or paired-chain data the features that could be detected were limited. According to a later analysis, TCR association rates differed among HLA loci, with DRB1 alleles showing the most associated TCRs and HLA-C alleles showing the fewest. The authors suggested that the approach could potentially be generalized to other disease states and immunological phenotypes. Because some donors lacked HLA typing at each locus, the association tests relied only on the typed subset. In vitro tests confirmed that a few of the cytomegalovirus-associated TCR beta chains recognize cytomegalovirus antigens. A later analysis found that most CMV-associated TCR beta chains appeared HLA-restricted, with HLA associations seemingly driven largely by CMV exposure. Presence/absence analyses assumed roughly uniform sequencing depth across donors, an assumption that may not hold. When HLA alleles, especially DR and DQ, strongly co-occurred, TCR associations were difficult to assign to individual alleles. A further reported finding was that TCR beta sequences accurately predicted the HLA-A and HLA-B alleles for most subjects in the first cohort. In a later analysis, HLA-associated TCR beta chains showed more clonal expansion and lower generation probabilities than non-associated chains that were equally common. In both the original and validation cohorts, the classifier was reported to diagnose cytomegalovirus status with high specificity and sensitivity. The 87-base-pair reads could not distinguish some IMGT-functional V segments, including TRBV6-2 and TRBV6-3, so those segments were excluded.

The cohort comprised fewer than 750 healthy bone marrow donors. Cohort members were all nominally healthy when sampled, although unrecorded immune exposures were likely present. The donor tested CMV seronegative and was one of the 352 seronegative cohort members. A peripheral blood sample was provided by each donor, and peripheral blood mononuclear cells were used for TCR beta sequencing. The Qiagen DNeasy Blood Extraction Kit was used to extract genomic DNA from the blood cell samples. Library preparation used the immunoSEQ multiplex PCR assay. The multiplex PCR relied on a mix of 60 forward primers for TCR Vbeta segments and 13 reverse primers for TCR Jbeta segments. Amplification of the CDR3 region of rearranged TCR beta genes was performed with a multiplex PCR assay on genomic DNA. Amplified TCR beta libraries were sequenced as 87-base-pair reads on the Illumina HiSeq System. The paper's data handling went like this. A later analysis tallied 70 million to 100 million unique TCR beta chains across the 700 or so repertoires, and around 12 million of those chains were shared by two or more donors. A nearest-neighbor algorithm error-corrected the raw reads and collapsed the reads into unique sequences, merging closely related sequences to remove PCR and sequencing errors. Alignment of CDR3 sequences to IMGT reference sequences was used to assign V, D and J gene segments. Each retained sequence needed at least a six-nucleotide match to both a V gene segment and a J gene segment. Rearrangements were called productive when the CDR3 lacked stop codons and stayed in frame with V and J; all others were non-productive. CDR3 was defined by IMGT convention, running from the second conserved V-encoded cysteine to the conserved J-encoded phenylalanine. Sequences without an unambiguous match to a single V gene segment were excluded from the earlier analysis of 587 of the donors. An earlier analysis of 587 of the donors called V segments functional above 56.7% productive rearrangements and segregating when the between-donor standard deviation exceeded 5%. To diagnose cytomegalovirus status from the catalog of TCR beta chain sequences, a statistical classification framework was built. V and J gene assignment, in a later analysis, came from comparing TCR nucleotide sequences with IMGT/GENE-DB human TR gene sequences. A later analysis assigned CDR3 sequences and most-parsimonious VDJ recombination scenarios with the TCRdist pipeline. In a later analysis, every TCR beta chain was defined by the combination of its CDR3 amino acid sequence and its V-gene family, and reads without a unique V-gene family were dropped. To address suspected cross-contamination and a sequencing artifact, a later analysis removed roughly 580 highly shared, low-generation-probability nucleotide sequences. For each public chain, a later analysis derived a clonal expansion index from normalized ranks of inferred template counts within each repertoire. A later analysis computed generation probabilities with a VDJ recombination model fitted to out-of-frame rearrangements, and checked the results against IGoR. In a later analysis, TCR-TCR, TCR-HLA and TCR-CMV co-occurrence was scored with hypergeometric tests, and a repertoire-size bias correction was applied to TCR pairs. To estimate false discovery rates, a later analysis permuted the HLA or CMV assignments 20 times. In a later analysis, co-occurring TCRs were grouped using DBSCAN, with TCRdist sequence similarity added in when clustering inside HLA-allele-positive subsets. Repertoires with fewer than 30,000 or more than 120,000 public chains, plus five repertoires with anomalous nucleotide sharing, were excluded from co-occurrence clustering. TCRdb retrieved this table from immuneACCESS and kept in-frame rearrangements only. Not all clones are present; in checked studies, unresolved V genes account for under half, and no reason is known for the remainder. V and J calls plus clone size are reproduced from that table; the DNA served to infer D and trimming. The sample records a few hundred thousand clones, more than 60% of which are singletons. The biggest ten clones account for 1.8% of the sample.

This TCR was sampled from a woman under 40 in good health and CMV-seronegative. The chain was built from TRBV5-1 and TRBJ2-1, and TRBD2 aligns with 11 junction nucleotides. The sequenced material came from PBMCs. The sequence in DNA is TGCGCCAGCAGCTTGGCTAGCGGGGGGCACAATGAGCAGTTCTTC. It encodes CASSLASGGHNEQFF. With the rest looked up from the reference TRBV5-1 and TRBJ2-1 genes rather than sequenced, the full variable domain is KAGVTQTPRYLIKTRGQQVTLSCSPISGHRSVSWYQQTPGQGLQFLFEYFSETQRNKGNFPGRFSGRQFSNSRSEMNVSTLELGDSALYLCASSLASGGHNEQFFGPGTRLTVL.